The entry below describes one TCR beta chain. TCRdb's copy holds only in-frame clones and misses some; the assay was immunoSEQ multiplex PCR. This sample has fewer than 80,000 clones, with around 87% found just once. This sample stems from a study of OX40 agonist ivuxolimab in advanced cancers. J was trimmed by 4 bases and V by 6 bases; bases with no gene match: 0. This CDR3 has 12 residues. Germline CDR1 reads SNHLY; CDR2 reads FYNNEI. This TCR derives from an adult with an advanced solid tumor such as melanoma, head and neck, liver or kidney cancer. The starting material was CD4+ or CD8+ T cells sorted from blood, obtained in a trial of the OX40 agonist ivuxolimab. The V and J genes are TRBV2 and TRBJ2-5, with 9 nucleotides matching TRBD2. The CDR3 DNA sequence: TGTGCCAGCAGACTAGCGGGAGAGACCCAGTACTTC. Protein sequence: CASRLAGETQYF.